Below are 20 T cell receptor beta chains sequenced from a single sample in a study of T-cell memory formation after mild COVID-19. TCRdb independently ran MiXCR on the 5' RACE reads; one entry per CDR3 protein. The table lists roughly 51,000 distinct CDR3 sequences, around 7.2% of them singletons. Sequenced sample: PBMCs or a T cell subset sorted from them (not recorded which). All receptors derive from a man younger than 35 who had mild COVID-19 (a few samples of this study predate the infection). Cell type and time point are not known.

This clonotype was counted a few times. The chain has TRBV6-2 or TRBV6-3 and TRBJ2-1, with TRBD2 matching over 11 bases. Germline values: CDR1 MNHEY, CDR2 SVGEGT. With 8 bases clipped from V and 8 bases from J, the junction kept 5 bases outside the gene matches. The CDR3 covers 13 residues. CDR3 in amino acids: CASGLAGGDEQFF. The CDR3 DNA reads TGTGCCAGCGGGCTAGCGGGGGGTGATGAGCAGTTCTTC.

This clonotype showed up just a few times. This chain uses TRBV20-1 with TRBJ1-1; no firm D call. V was shortened by 6 bases and J by 6 bases, with 11 bases between the two germline ends. The CDR3 contains 11 residues. Germline assignment: CDR1 DFQATT and CDR2 SNEGSKA (reference sequence). The CDR3 DNA sequence: TGCAGTGCGCGGGCGTCCGCTGAAGCTTTCTTT. Translating it yields CSARASAEAFF.

The genes are TRBV7-9 and TRBJ2-3; tentatively, D is TRBD1 (6 bases). The V end was cut by 2 bases, the J end by 4 bases, with 13 bases between. This CDR3 comprises 15 residues. From germline, CDR1 is SEHNR and CDR2 FQNEAQ (reference sequence). The CDR3 DNA reads as TGTGCCAGCAGCTTATGGAGCAGGGGAGCAGATACGCAGTATTTT. Protein sequence: CASSLWSRGADTQYF.

This clonotype was recorded many times. This sequence joins TRBV5-1 and TRBJ2-7; 7 positions match TRBD1. Unmatched junction bases numbered 4, after V lost 4 bases and J lost 0 bases. The V gene's germline CDR1 is SGHRS and CDR2 YFSETQ. The CDR3 runs 14 residues. The CDR3 spells CASSTGQLSYEQYF. DNA for the CDR3: TGCGCCAGCAGCACGGGACAGCTCTCCTACGAGCAGTACTTC. Supplemented by reference TRBV5-1 and TRBJ2-7, the full variable domain reads KAGVTQTPRYLIKTRGQQVTLSCSPISGHRSVSWYQQTPGQGLQFLFEYFSETQRNKGNFPGRFSGRQFSNSRSEMNVSTLELGDSALYLCASSTGQLSYEQYFGPGTRLTVT.

CDR3 nucleotides: TGTGCCAGCAGTTTGTATGGGTCTAGCAATCAGCCCCAGCATTTT. Translated: CASSLYGSSNQPQHF. This chain connects TRBV12-3 or TRBV12-4 to TRBJ1-5; D ambiguous. V was trimmed by 3 bases and J by 0 bases, leaving 9 bases between them. The CDR3 totals 15 residues.

In its sample, this clonotype was seen many times. CDR3 sequence reads: CSARRTSGGANTGELFF. DNA for the CDR3: TGCAGTGCTAGAAGGACTAGCGGGGGCGCGAACACCGGGGAGCTGTTTTTT. V usage is TRBV20-1 and J usage is TRBJ2-2; 13 nucleotides line up with TRBD2. Trimming cost V 2 bases and J 0 bases; bases outside gene matches: 3. The V gene's germline CDR1 is DFQATT and CDR2 SNEGSKA (reference sequence). CDR3 length: 17 residues.

This clonotype has a handful of counts. The gene calls are TRBV27 and TRBJ2-4; D call uncertain. Germline assignment: CDR1 MNHEY and CDR2 SMNVEV (reference sequence). This CDR3 region has 16 residues. V lost 4 bases to trimming and J lost 0 bases, with 13 bases between them. The CDR3 coding sequence is TGTGCCAGCAGTTCCCTAATTAAGGTAGCCAAAAACATTCAGTACTTC. This encodes CASSSLIKVAKNIQYF.

There are many counts of this clonotype. The V call is TRBV7-8, the J call TRBJ2-2; D is tentatively TRBD1 or TRBD2 (5 bases each). V lost 2 bases and J 5 bases, leaving 18 bases between the germline ends. The germline gives CDR1 SGHVS, CDR2 FQNEAQ. The CDR3 has 17 amino acids. The CDR3 is CASSLSVGGAWTGELFF. CDR3 bases: TGTGCCAGCAGCTTATCGGTTGGGGGTGCATGGACCGGGGAGCTGTTTTTT.

The rearrangement links TRBV4-3 to TRBJ2-3; D ambiguous. The V end was cut by 1 base, the J end by 1 base, with 6 bases between. Germline V gene data show CDR1 as LGHNA and CDR2 as YSLEER. The CDR3 loop spans 14 amino acids. The CDR3 bases are TGCGCCAGCAGCCAAGGCCTGGGCACAGATACGCAGTATTTT. Translated: CASSQGLGTDTQYF.

The chain employs TRBV20-1 and TRBJ2-3; D possibly matches TRBD1 or TRBD2 (7 bases each). The CDR3 runs 13 residues. Germline CDR1 DFQATT, CDR2 SNEGSKA (reference sequence). V was pared by 3 bases and J by 6 bases, with 13 bases between. In nucleotides, the CDR3 is TGCAGTGCTAGGGGAGGGGGCCGCGATACGCAGTATTTT. Protein sequence: CSARGGGRDTQYF.

This clonotype was seen only a few times. The V gene is TRBV6-5, the J gene TRBJ2-1; D perhaps matches TRBD2 (6 bases). The CDR3 is made up of 15 amino acids. Per the germline V gene, CDR1 is MNHEY and CDR2 is SVGAGI. The V end was cut by 2 bases, the J end by 2 bases, with 10 bases between. The CDR3 DNA follows: TGTGCCAGCAGTTACGCCAGGGAGGCCTACAATGAGCAGTTCTTC. This codes for CASSYAREAYNEQFF.

V is TRBV27 and J is TRBJ2-2, with D hard to call. This CDR3 region has 15 residues. The V and J ends lost 7 bases and 1 base respectively, with 13 bases between them. In germline, CDR1 is MNHEY, CDR2 SMNVEV (reference sequence). This CDR3 reads CASKVLARNTGELFF. CDR3 in DNA: TGTGCCAGCAAGGTACTGGCGAGGAACACCGGGGAGCTGTTTTTT.

This clonotype occurred a few times. The chain combines TRBV20-1 with TRBJ2-1; D is unclear. Germline-derived CDR1 and CDR2 are DFQATT and SNEGSKA (reference sequence). The CDR3 spans 10 residues. Trimming left V 3 bases short and J 7 bases short, with 4 bases between. The DNA for the CDR3 is TGCAGTGCTAGGACTAATGAGCAGTTCTTC. Protein sequence: CSARTNEQFF.

This clonotype appeared many times. The rearrangement uses TRBV7-2 and TRBJ2-3; 9 nucleotides match TRBD2. This CDR3 spans 17 amino acids. The germline gives CDR1 SGHTA, CDR2 FQGNSA. V gave up 6 bases and J gave up 2 bases; unmatched junction bases: 12. This CDR3 reads CASSSPLAGMDTDTQYF. CDR3 nucleotides: TGTGCCAGCAGTTCCCCACTAGCGGGCATGGACACAGATACGCAGTATTTT.

This rearrangement joins TRBV7-8 to TRBJ2-3; 10 bases map to TRBD2. The CDR3 is 15 residues long. Germline assignment: CDR1 SGHVS and CDR2 FQNEAQ. V lost 2 bases and J lost 5; bases outside the gene matches: 4. The CDR3 nucleotides read TGTGCCAGCAGCTTACAGCGGGGGGGCCGAGATACGCAGTATTTT. Amino acid sequence: CASSLQRGGRDTQYF.

In its sample, this clonotype was seen a few times. The chain joins TRBV2 to TRBJ2-5; perhaps TRBD1 as D (5 bases). Germline CDR1 SNHLY, CDR2 FYNNEI. Trimming stripped 0 bases from V and 7 bases from J, with 9 bases between. This CDR3 is 13 amino acids long. CDR3 protein: CASSEARQGTQYF. In DNA form, the CDR3 reads TGTGCCAGCAGTGAAGCCAGGCAGGGGACCCAGTACTTC.

The chain recombines TRBV7-2 with TRBJ2-3; TRBD2 is a possible D gene (5 bases). V lost 1 base and J 1 base, leaving 9 bases between the germline ends. Germline CDR1 is SGHTA and CDR2 is FQGNSA. The CDR3 has 15 amino acids. CDR3 sequence: CASSLVLSGTDTQYF. The CDR3 nucleotides read TGTGCCAGCAGCTTAGTTCTTAGCGGCACAGATACGCAGTATTTT.

This clonotype was observed many times. CDR3 region: CASSRLGLAVAGELFF. The CDR3 bases are TGTGCCAGCAGTCGCCTGGGACTAGCGGTCGCCGGGGAGCTGTTTTTT. The V gene is TRBV6-5, the J gene TRBJ2-2; 11 bases are a match to TRBD2. Per germline, CDR1 MNHEY and CDR2 SVGAGI. V lost 5 bases to trimming and J lost 6 bases; unmatched junction nucleotides: 8. The CDR3 is 16 amino acids.

The table lists this clonotype with a count of one. This chain uses TRBV5-1 with TRBJ2-7, with 9 bases fitting TRBD1. This CDR3 comprises 13 residues. Trimming removed 4 bases from V and 6 bases from J; junction bases left unmatched: 5. Germline assignment: CDR1 SGHRS and CDR2 YFSETQ. The CDR3 DNA is TGCGCCAGCAGCGCCCAGACAGGGGGCGAGCAGTACGTC. Its protein product is CASSAQTGGEQYV.

The CDR3 nucleotides read TGCAGCGTTGGTGGACTAGCGGGTAACCCTTACGAGCAGTACGTC. Its protein is CSVGGLAGNPYEQYV. This chain joins TRBV29-1 and TRBJ2-7, with 11 bases fitting TRBD2. Per the germline V gene, CDR1 is SQVTM and CDR2 is ANQGSEA. The junction had 9 bases not matched to a gene; V was cut back by 4 bases and J by 4 bases. The CDR3 is 15 amino acids.